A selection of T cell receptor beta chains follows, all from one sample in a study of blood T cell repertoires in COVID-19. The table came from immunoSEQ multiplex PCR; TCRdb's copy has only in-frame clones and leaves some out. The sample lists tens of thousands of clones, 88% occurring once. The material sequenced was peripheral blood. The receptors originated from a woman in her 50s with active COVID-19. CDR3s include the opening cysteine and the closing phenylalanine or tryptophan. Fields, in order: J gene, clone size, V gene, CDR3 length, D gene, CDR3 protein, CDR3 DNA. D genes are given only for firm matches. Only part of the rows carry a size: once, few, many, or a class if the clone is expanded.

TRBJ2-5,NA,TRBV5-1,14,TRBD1,CASSSGQTGETQYF,TGCGCCAGCAGCTCGGGACAGACAGGAGAGACCCAGTACTTC
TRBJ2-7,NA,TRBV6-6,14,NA,CASSYDRQGYEQYF,TGTGCCAGCAGTTACGACAGGCAGGGATACGAGCAGTACTTC
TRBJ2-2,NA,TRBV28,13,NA,CASSPQNTGELFF,TGTGCCAGCAGCCCACAGAACACCGGGGAGCTGTTTTTT
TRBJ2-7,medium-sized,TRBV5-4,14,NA,CASTSSEISYEQYF,TGTGCCAGCACCTCCTCGGAGATCTCCTACGAGCAGTACTTC
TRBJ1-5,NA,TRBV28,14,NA,CASSFRGTNQPQHF,TGTGCCAGCAGTTTTCGGGGAACTAATCAGCCCCAGCATTTT
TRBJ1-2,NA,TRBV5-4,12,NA,CASPPGIYGYTF,TGTGCCAGCCCCCCCGGGATCTATGGCTACACCTTC
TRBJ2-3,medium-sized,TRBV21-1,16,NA,CASSKPRQGRTDTQYF,TGTGCCAGCAGCAAACCTAGACAGGGACGCACAGATACGCAGTATTTT
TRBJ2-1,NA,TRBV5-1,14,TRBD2,CASSSLTSGSGQFF,TGCGCCAGCAGCTCGTTGACTAGCGGGAGTGGGCAGTTCTTC
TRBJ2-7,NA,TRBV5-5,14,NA,CASSFRGGTYEQYF,TGTGCCAGCAGCTTCCGCGGAGGAACCTACGAGCAGTACTTC
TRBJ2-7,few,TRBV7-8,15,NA,CASSSLGGVRYEQYF,TGTGCCAGCAGCTCCCTGGGGGGAGTGAGGTACGAGCAGTACTTC
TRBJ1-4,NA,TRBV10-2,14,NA,CASRATQGSAKLFF,TGCGCCAGCAGGGCGACACAGGGTTCGGCCAAACTGTTTTTT
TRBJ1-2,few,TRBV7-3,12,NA,CATRVDSYGYTF,TGTGCCACCCGGGTGGACAGCTATGGCTACACCTTC
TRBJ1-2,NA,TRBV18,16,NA,CASSPSGLGANYGYTF,TGTGCCAGCTCACCGTCAGGGCTAGGAGCTAACTATGGCTACACCTTC
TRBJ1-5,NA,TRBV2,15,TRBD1,CASSGDRGVNQPQHF,TGTGCCAGCAGTGGGGACAGGGGAGTAAATCAGCCCCAGCATTTT
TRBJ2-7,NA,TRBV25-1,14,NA,CASSEAGISYEQYF,TGTGCCAGCAGTGAAGCGGGAATCTCCTACGAGCAGTACTTC
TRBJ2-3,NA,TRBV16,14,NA,CASSQSVRGYTQYF,TGTGCCAGCAGCCAATCGGTTCGAGGTTATACGCAGTATTTT
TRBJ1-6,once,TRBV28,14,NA,CASSGPGLFSPLHF,TGTGCCAGCAGTGGCCCAGGGCTCTTTTCACCCCTCCACTTT